The T cell receptor (beta chain) described here comes from a study of blood T cells in healthy people across ages. Findings and caveats of the study: Naive and antigen-experienced cells could not be conclusively compared, given unsorted PBMCs.

The V gene's germline CDR1 is SGHTA and CDR2 FQGTGA. CDR3 length: 16 amino acids. The V end was cut by 5 bases, the J end by 2 bases, with 16 bases between. PCR was performed a second time for roughly 7 to 11 cycles using a sample-barcoded 5' primer and a J-beta primer mix. Tagging of each cDNA molecule was performed by a template-switch adaptor with 12 random nucleotides. TCRdb reprocessed the 5' RACE reads with MiXCR, giving one entry per CDR3 protein. Of about 400,000 distinct CDR3 sequences listed, roughly half are singletons. A note on this clonotype: Its target is unknown.

V gene TRBV7-3 combines with J gene TRBJ2-1; D may be TRBD1 or TRBD2 (6 bases each). The TCR originated in a man aged 55 to 69 in good health. Sequencing used blood. In nucleotides, the CDR3 is TGTGCCAGCAGCCGTCCCCCCGGGGGCCCCTACAATGAGCAGTTCTTC. Translating it yields CASSRPPGGPYNEQFF.